This T cell receptor (beta chain) originates from a study of CD8 T cells in Susac syndrome (dated by TCRdb to about 2019). Broadly, across the study: Repertoire sequencing was used to test whether CD8+ T cell activation and differentiation in Susac syndrome was antigen driven. The full study reports these points: The number of individuals in the TCR sequencing and HLA analysis was recognized as being relatively small.

RNA was extracted using the RNeasy kit, and about 0.45 to 1 ug of the RNA was reverse transcribed with random hexamers. The immunoSEQ multiplex PCR assay, which covers 54 Vbeta and 13 Jbeta segments, was used to amplify TCR beta CDR3 regions. PCR amplification bias was corrected using a synthetic template baseline for primer optimization and computational correction. On the authors' methods: Reads were assigned to V, D and J genes according to IMGT and analyzed in immunoSEQ Analyzer, with only productive sequences retained. Clonality was calculated as one minus the Shannon entropy normalized by log2 of the number of productive unique sequences. For each patient and control, public and private clones were evaluated among the 100 most prevalent clones. A clone was defined as Susac-specific if it was absent from the healthy and MS cohorts, from more than 850 published viral clones and from other ImmuneACCESS disease sequences. TCRdb's own reprocessing of the public reads used fastp at Q25 and MiXCR and kept productive beta chains. Rows merge per CDR3 protein into single entries with the most common DNA and genes. TCRdb, not the authors, supplied the V and J calls. This sample has about 110,000 distinct CDR3 sequences in its table, and 90% to 98% of those were observed once. The leading ten clones occupy approximately 0.093% of the sample.

The CDR3 measures 14 amino acids from cysteine to phenylalanine. The only DNA kept is the CDR3, 42 bases in frame from the first base. Taken from the germline V gene (reference sequence), the CDR1 and CDR2 loops are LNHDA and SQIVND. V is pared back by 9 bases and J by 4 bases, with 18 bases lying between the germline termini. Peripheral blood CD8+ and CD4+ T cells from healthy donors, Susac syndrome patients and multiple sclerosis patients were profiled by high-throughput TCR beta sequencing. Healthy donors were age- and sex-matched controls. CD8+ TEMRA cells were enriched by FACS, while bulk CD8+ and CD4+ T cells were purified by magnetic negative isolation. Blood was drawn into EDTA tubes, processed within 24 hours, and PBMCs were isolated by density gradient centrifugation. PBMCs intended for TCR sequencing were frozen in liquid nitrogen and were later thawed in a 37 degrees C water bath. A purity of at least 90% was achieved for sorted or isolated CD4+, CD8+ and CD8+ TEMRA cells.

As to this clonotype: Its antigen remains undetermined. The sample holds no much larger clone one base away, and base qualities are not on file.

The V and J genes are TRBV19 and TRBJ1-1; 5 matching bases give a weak D call of TRBD1. The source of this sequence is a human donor in good health. Sequenced sample: CD4+ T cells from PBMCs. The CDR3 protein: CASNAYAGTTEAFF. The base sequence is TGTGCCAGCAATGCGTACGCTGGGACCACTGAAGCTTTCTTT.